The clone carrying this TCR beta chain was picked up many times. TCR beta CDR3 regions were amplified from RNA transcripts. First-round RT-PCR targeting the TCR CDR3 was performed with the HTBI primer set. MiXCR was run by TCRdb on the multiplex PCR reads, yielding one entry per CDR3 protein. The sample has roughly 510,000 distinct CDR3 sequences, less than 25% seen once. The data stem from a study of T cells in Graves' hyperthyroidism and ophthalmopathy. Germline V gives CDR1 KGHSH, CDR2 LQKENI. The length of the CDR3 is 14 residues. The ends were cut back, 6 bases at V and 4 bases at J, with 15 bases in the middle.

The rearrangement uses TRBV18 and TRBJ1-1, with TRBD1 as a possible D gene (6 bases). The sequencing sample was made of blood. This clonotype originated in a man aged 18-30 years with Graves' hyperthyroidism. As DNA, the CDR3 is TGTGCCAGCTCTCTCAATCAACAGGGCACTGAAGCTTTCTTT. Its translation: CASSLNQQGTEAFF.